One and the same sample provided the 25 T cell receptor beta chains below, sequenced in a study of somatic mutations in cytotoxic T cells in rheumatoid arthritis. Sequenced by immunoSEQ multiplex PCR; TCRdb stores in-frame clones only, minus some. The sample comprises nearly 20,000 clones, around 85% of which are singletons, and roughly 14% rests with the top ten. Input material: CD8+ T cells sorted from blood. These receptors all stem from a man in his forties in good health.

The V gene is TRBV2, the J gene TRBJ2-1; either TRBD1 or TRBD2 may supply D (7 bases each). Germline V CDR1 and CDR2: SNHLY, FYNNEI. Deletions cut 7 bases from V and 2 bases from J, with 12 bases between. The CDR3 consists of 14 residues. The CDR3 nucleotides are TGTGCCAGCAAGCAGGGGGGGGCCTACAATGAGCAGTTCTTC. It yields the protein CASKQGGAYNEQFF.

The V and J genes are TRBV9 and TRBJ2-2, with TRBD2 matching over 10 bases. With 2 bases clipped from V and 5 bases from J, the junction kept 6 bases outside the gene matches. Germline V gene sequence: CDR1 SGDLS, CDR2 YYNGEE. The CDR3 contains 16 residues. The chain's CDR3 is CASSVLGLATTGELFF. The CDR3 DNA reads TGTGCCAGCAGCGTTCTGGGACTAGCGACGACCGGGGAGCTGTTTTTT. Based on the CDR3 plus reference TRBV9 and TRBJ2-2, the full variable domain is DSGVTQTPKHLITATGQRVTLRCSPRSGDLSVYWYQQSLDQGLQFLIQYYNGEERAKGNILERFSAQQFPDLHSELNLSSLELGDSALYFCASSVLGLATTGELFFGEGSRLTVL.

The chain is built from TRBV10-3 and TRBJ2-2; TRBD2 agrees at 13 bases. The CDR3 is 17 amino acids. Trimming cost V 6 bases and J 4 bases; bases outside gene matches: 8. Germline-derived CDR1 and CDR2 are ENHRY and SYGVKD. CDR3 in DNA: TGTGCCATCAGCCCAACCGGGACTAGCGGGACCACCGGGGAGCTGTTTTTT. It codes for CAISPTGTSGTTGELFF.

CDR3 coding DNA: TGTGCCAGCAGCTCGGCCCACGAGCAGTACTTC. It is translated as CASSSAHEQYF. V is TRBV7-8 and J is TRBJ2-7; D is unresolved. V was trimmed by 4 bases and J by 5 bases, leaving 6 bases between them. This CDR3 contains 11 residues. Germline CDR1 and CDR2: SGHVS and FQNEAQ.

J is TRBJ2-7 and V is TRBV5-4; the D call may be TRBD1 or TRBD2 (5 bases each). CDR1 is SGHNT and CDR2 is YYREEE in the germline V gene (reference sequence). The length of the CDR3 is 16 residues. V lost 0 bases, J lost 2 bases, and 15 bases lay in between. The DNA for the CDR3 is TGTGCCAGCAGCTTGGGATTCGGGGACGGCACCTACGAGCAGTACTTC. Protein product: CASSLGFGDGTYEQYF.

The V gene is TRBV19, the J gene TRBJ1-1, with D possibly matching TRBD1 (5 bases). The germline CDR1 and CDR2 sequences are LNHDA and SQIVND (reference sequence). Trimming removed 6 bases from V and 1 base from J, with 12 bases in between. The CDR3 is 14 amino acids. CDR3 amino acids: CASRMGRPNTEAFF. CDR3 nucleotides: TGTGCCAGTAGAATGGGGCGGCCGAACACTGAAGCTTTCTTT.

The V call is TRBV28, the J call TRBJ2-5; 9 positions match TRBD2. This CDR3 region has 17 residues. Germline assignment: CDR1 MDHEN and CDR2 SYDVKM. The J segment lost 0 bases and the V segment lost 4 bases, leaving 9 bases of the junction unmatched. CDR3: CASSSLKTSGNQETQYF. CDR3 nucleotide sequence: TGTGCCAGCAGTTCCCTTAAGACTAGCGGAAACCAAGAGACCCAGTACTTC.

This clone was seen a few times. This chain connects TRBV13 to TRBJ2-7, with a tentative D call TRBD2 (6 bases). V gave up 1 base and J gave up 6 bases, with 10 bases separating them. This CDR3 comprises 13 residues. CDR1 and CDR2 from the germline V gene are PRHDT and FYEKMQ (reference sequence). Written as DNA, the CDR3 is TGTGCCAGCAGCTTAGCGGGAGCCTCCGAGCAGTACTTC. Its protein is CASSLAGASEQYF.

This sequence joins TRBV7-3 and TRBJ2-7; 9 bases are shared with TRBD2. The CDR3 is made up of 15 amino acids. V was clipped by 1 base and J by 4 bases; unmatched bases: 5. Germline V gene lookup returns CDR1 SGHTA and CDR2 FQGTGA. CDR3 amino acids: CASSLIAGGPYEQYF. CDR3 sequence (DNA): TGTGCCAGCAGCTTAATCGCGGGAGGGCCTTACGAGCAGTACTTC.

V is TRBV28 and J is TRBJ2-1; D may be TRBD1 (6 bases). Trimming stripped 4 bases from V and 2 bases from J, with 12 bases between. CDR1 and CDR2 (germline): MDHEN, SYDVKM. The CDR3 is made up of 15 amino acids. The CDR3 coding sequence is TGTGCCAGCAGTTCGGGGAGACAGGCCTACAATGAGCAGTTCTTC. Translated, it gives CASSSGRQAYNEQFF.

The chain is built from TRBV27 and TRBJ2-3; TRBD1 might be the D (6 bases). The germline V gene encodes CDR1 MNHEY and CDR2 SMNVEV (reference sequence). The CDR3 totals 14 residues. V lost 6 bases, J lost 5 bases, and 15 bases lay in between. CDR3 bases: TGTGCCAGCAGCCCATACAGGGTGGGAGATACGCAGTATTTT. It encodes CASSPYRVGDTQYF.

The chain combines TRBV7-9 with TRBJ2-7; D not certain. From germline, CDR1 is SEHNR and CDR2 FQNEAQ (reference sequence). V dropped 5 bases and J dropped 7 bases, with 18 bases sitting between them. The CDR3 loop spans 14 amino acids. CDR3 coding DNA: TGTGCCAGCAGCCCACAGATCGGTGTATGGGAGCAGTACTTC. Amino acid sequence: CASSPQIGVWEQYF.

This chain joins TRBV2 and TRBJ1-1; D is unresolved. CDR3 length: 15 residues. V was cut by 0 bases and J by 2 bases, with 10 bases left in between. Germline V gives CDR1 SNHLY, CDR2 FYNNEI. Here the CDR3 DNA reads TGTGCCAGCAGTGAAGCTGGGCAGACAAACACTGAAGCTTTCTTT. Amino acid sequence: CASSEAGQTNTEAFF.

The chain combines TRBV27 with TRBJ2-3; D is unresolved. CDR3 length equals 14 residues. Germline V gene lookup returns CDR1 MNHEY and CDR2 SMNVEV (reference sequence). Trimming removed 3 bases from V and 0 bases from J, with 7 bases in between. CDR3 nucleotide sequence: TGTGCCAGCAGTTTTTGGCGGAGCACAGATACGCAGTATTTT. Its translation: CASSFWRSTDTQYF.

V and J are TRBV6-1 and TRBJ1-5; D gene uncertain. The V end was cut by 2 bases, the J end by 5 bases, with 10 bases between. The CDR3 is made up of 14 amino acids. CDR1 is MNHNS and CDR2 is SASEGT in the germline V gene. The CDR3: CASSEPGRHQPQHF. The CDR3 DNA is TGTGCCAGCAGTGAACCGGGCAGGCATCAGCCCCAGCATTTT.

The J gene is TRBJ2-1, the V gene TRBV7-9, with D maybe TRBD1 (5 bases). The germline V gene has CDR1 SEHNR and CDR2 FQNEAQ (reference sequence). This CDR3 is 12 amino acids long. Trimming took 1 base from V and 10 from J, leaving 8 bases between them. DNA for the CDR3: TGTGCCAGCAGCTTAGGGGGCAGAGAGCAGTTCTTC. Its protein product is CASSLGGREQFF.

The table lists this clone with a few counts. The V gene is TRBV2, the J gene TRBJ1-1; D is unresolved. This CDR3 has 14 residues. In germline, CDR1 is SNHLY, CDR2 FYNNEI. The V end was cut by 7 bases, the J end by 11 bases, with 23 bases between. The CDR3 coding sequence is TGTGCCAGCAAACGACGGGAATCGGGGTTGTGGGCTTTCTTT. Amino acid sequence: CASKRRESGLWAFF.

The chain employs TRBV19 and TRBJ2-7, with D uncertain. V was trimmed by 6 bases and J by 2 bases, leaving 20 bases between them. CDR1 is LNHDA, CDR2 SQIVND, per germline (reference sequence). This CDR3 spans 16 amino acids. CDR3 amino acids: CASSYGLSRRAYEQYF. The CDR3 DNA sequence: TGTGCCAGTAGCTACGGGTTGAGCAGGCGTGCCTACGAGCAGTACTTC.

The rearrangement links TRBV5-6 to TRBJ2-1, with 7 nucleotides matching TRBD2. The CDR3 loop spans 14 amino acids. V shed 2 bases and J 8 bases; nucleotides not matched to a gene: 7. The germline CDR1 and CDR2 sequences are SGHDT and YYEEEE. The CDR3 DNA follows: TGTGCCAGCAGCTTTCGACTAGCTTCCGATGAGCAGTTCTTC. Its translation: CASSFRLASDEQFF.

This chain connects TRBV27 to TRBJ2-1; 13 nucleotides line up with TRBD2. Germline V gene data show CDR1 as MNHEY and CDR2 as SMNVEV (reference sequence). CDR3 length: 16 residues. Trimming cost V 5 bases and J 9 bases; bases outside gene matches: 10. The CDR3 reads CASSHAGLAGWGEQFF. The CDR3, as DNA: TGTGCCAGCAGTCACGCGGGACTAGCGGGGTGGGGTGAGCAGTTCTTC.

The chain carries TRBV19 and TRBJ1-2; tentatively, D is TRBD1 (5 bases). This CDR3 is built from 13 residues. Trimming pared 4 bases from V and 3 bases from J, leaving 9 bases between. Germline values: CDR1 LNHDA, CDR2 SQIVND (reference sequence). The CDR3: CASSKTEYYGYTF. For the CDR3, the DNA is TGTGCCAGTAGTAAGACAGAATACTATGGCTACACCTTC. The complete variable domain, with remaining parts taken from reference TRBV19 and TRBJ1-2, reads DGGITQSPKYLFRKEGQNVTLSCEQNLNHDAMYWYRQDPGQGLRLIYYSQIVNDFQKGDIAEGYSVSREKKESFPLTVTSAQKNPTAFYLCASSKTEYYGYTFGSGTRLTVV.

V is TRBV27 and J is TRBJ2-7; TRBD1 matches at 8 bases. The CDR3 extends over 15 amino acids. The J segment lost 7 bases and the V segment lost 8 bases, leaving 16 bases of the junction unmatched. Germline V CDR1 and CDR2: MNHEY, SMNVEV (reference sequence). The CDR3 spells CASALAGDRPLEQYF. CDR3 coding DNA: TGTGCCAGCGCGTTAGCAGGGGACAGGCCTCTGGAGCAGTACTTC.

The gene calls are TRBV5-1 and TRBJ2-7; 8 bases fit TRBD1. The CDR3 sequence is 16 residues long. Germline V gene lookup returns CDR1 SGHRS and CDR2 YFSETQ. The J segment lost 5 bases and the V segment lost 2 bases, leaving 12 bases of the junction unmatched. The DNA of the CDR3 is TGCGCCAGCAGCTTAAACTCCGGACAGGGCAGCAACGAGCAGTACTTC. Amino acids: CASSLNSGQGSNEQYF.

This chain connects TRBV27 to TRBJ2-7; 14 bases align to TRBD2. CDR1 and CDR2 (germline): MNHEY, SMNVEV (reference sequence). Trimming removed 6 bases from V and 5 bases from J; junction bases left unmatched: 6. The CDR3 extends over 15 amino acids. The chain's CDR3 is CASRTGTSGSNEQYF. In nucleotides, the CDR3 is TGTGCCAGCAGGACCGGGACTAGCGGGAGTAACGAGCAGTACTTC.

The J gene is TRBJ2-7, the V gene TRBV5-1; TRBD2 might be the D (6 bases). Germline CDR1 is SGHRS and CDR2 is YFSETQ. Trimming cost V 0 bases and J 0 bases, with 16 bases left between them. This CDR3 is built from 17 residues. The DNA for the CDR3 is TGCGCCAGCAGCTTGGTATTTAGCGGAGCGATCTCCTACGAGCAGTACTTC. It translates to CASSLVFSGAISYEQYF.